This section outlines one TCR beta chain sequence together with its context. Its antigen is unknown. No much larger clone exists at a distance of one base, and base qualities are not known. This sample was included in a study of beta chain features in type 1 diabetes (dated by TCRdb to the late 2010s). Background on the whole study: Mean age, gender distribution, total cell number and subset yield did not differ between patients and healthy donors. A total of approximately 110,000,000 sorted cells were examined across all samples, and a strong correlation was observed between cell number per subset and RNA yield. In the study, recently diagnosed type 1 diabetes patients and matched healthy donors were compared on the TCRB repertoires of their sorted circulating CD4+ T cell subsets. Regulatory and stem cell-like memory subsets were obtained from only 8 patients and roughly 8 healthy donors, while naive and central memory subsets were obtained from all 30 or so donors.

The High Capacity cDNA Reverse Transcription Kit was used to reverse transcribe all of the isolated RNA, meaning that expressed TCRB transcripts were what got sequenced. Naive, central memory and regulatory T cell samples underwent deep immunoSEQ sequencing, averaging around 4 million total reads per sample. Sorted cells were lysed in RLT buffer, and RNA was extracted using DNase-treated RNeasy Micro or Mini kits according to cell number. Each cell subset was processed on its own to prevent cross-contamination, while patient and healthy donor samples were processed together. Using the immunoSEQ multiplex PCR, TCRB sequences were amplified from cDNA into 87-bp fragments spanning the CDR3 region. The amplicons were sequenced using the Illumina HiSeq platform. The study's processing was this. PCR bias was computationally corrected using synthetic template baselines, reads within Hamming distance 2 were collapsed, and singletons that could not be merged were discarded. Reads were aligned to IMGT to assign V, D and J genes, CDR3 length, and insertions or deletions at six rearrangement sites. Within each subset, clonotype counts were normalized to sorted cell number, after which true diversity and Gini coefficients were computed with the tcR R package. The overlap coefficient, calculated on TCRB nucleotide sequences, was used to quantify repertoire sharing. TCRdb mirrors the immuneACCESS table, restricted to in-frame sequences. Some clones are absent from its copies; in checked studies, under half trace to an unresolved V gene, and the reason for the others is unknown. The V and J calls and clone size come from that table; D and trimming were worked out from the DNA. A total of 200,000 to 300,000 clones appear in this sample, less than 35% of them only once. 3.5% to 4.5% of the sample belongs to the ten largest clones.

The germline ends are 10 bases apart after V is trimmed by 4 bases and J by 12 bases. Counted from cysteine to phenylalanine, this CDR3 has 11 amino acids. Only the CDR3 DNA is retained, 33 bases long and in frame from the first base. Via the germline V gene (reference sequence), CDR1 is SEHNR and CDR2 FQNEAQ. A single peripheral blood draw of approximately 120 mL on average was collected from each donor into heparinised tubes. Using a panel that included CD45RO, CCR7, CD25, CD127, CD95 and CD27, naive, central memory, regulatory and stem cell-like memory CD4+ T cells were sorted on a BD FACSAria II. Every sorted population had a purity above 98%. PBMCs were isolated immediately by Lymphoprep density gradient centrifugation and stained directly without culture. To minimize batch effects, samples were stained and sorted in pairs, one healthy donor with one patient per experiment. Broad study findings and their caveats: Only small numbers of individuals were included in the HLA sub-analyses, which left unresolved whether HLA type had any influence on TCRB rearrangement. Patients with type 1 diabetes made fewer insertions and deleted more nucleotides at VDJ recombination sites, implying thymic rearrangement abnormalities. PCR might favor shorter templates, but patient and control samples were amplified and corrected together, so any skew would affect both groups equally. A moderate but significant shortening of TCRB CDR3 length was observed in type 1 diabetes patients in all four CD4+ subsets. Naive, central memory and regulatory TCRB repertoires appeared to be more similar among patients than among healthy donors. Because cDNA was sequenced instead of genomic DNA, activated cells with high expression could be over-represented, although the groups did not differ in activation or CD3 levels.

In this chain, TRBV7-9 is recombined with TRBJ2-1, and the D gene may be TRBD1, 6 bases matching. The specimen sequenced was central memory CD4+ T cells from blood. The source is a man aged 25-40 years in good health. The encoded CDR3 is CASSSQGGQFF. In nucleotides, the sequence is TGTGCCAGCAGCTCACAGGGTGGGCAGTTCTTC.